This is a list of T cell receptor beta chains from one sample in a study of cytomegalovirus exposure and HLA in healthy donors. Using immunoSEQ multiplex PCR, the repertoire was profiled, and TCRdb retains in-frame clones only, with some absent. The data hold 130,000 to 150,000 clones, with about 86% observed a single time. The material sequenced was PBMCs. These TCRs come from a woman aged 18 to 35 in good health and CMV-seropositive. Each CDR3 is given with its conserved first and last residue. Each record gives: V gene, clone size, CDR3 length, J gene, D gene, CDR3 protein, CDR3 DNA. A D gene is named only where the DNA matches it firmly. A row's size may be missing; if present it is once, few, many or a size class.

V gene: TRBV7-2
clone size: -
CDR3 length: 13
J gene: TRBJ2-3
D gene: -
CDR3 protein: CASSLALSGTQYF
CDR3 DNA: TGTGCCAGCAGCTTAGCGCTCTCAGGCACGCAGTATTTT

V gene: TRBV5-6
clone size: -
CDR3 length: 18
J gene: TRBJ2-6
D gene: -
CDR3 protein: CASSLARELYSGANVLTF
CDR3 DNA: TGTGCCAGCAGCTTGGCCAGGGAACTCTACTCTGGGGCCAACGTCCTGACTTTC

V gene: TRBV5-1
clone size: -
CDR3 length: 13
J gene: TRBJ1-3
D gene: -
CDR3 protein: CASTGAEGNTIYF
CDR3 DNA: TGCGCCAGCACCGGAGCGGAAGGAAACACCATATATTTT

V gene: TRBV7-3
clone size: -
CDR3 length: 17
J gene: TRBJ2-2
D gene: -
CDR3 protein: CASSLGIFGGNTGELFF
CDR3 DNA: TGTGCCAGCAGCTTAGGAATTTTTGGAGGGAACACCGGGGAGCTGTTTTTT

V gene: TRBV9
clone size: -
CDR3 length: 16
J gene: TRBJ2-3
D gene: -
CDR3 protein: CASSVGPTTSTDTQYF
CDR3 DNA: TGTGCCAGCAGCGTAGGTCCCACTACTAGCACAGATACGCAGTATTTT

V gene: TRBV19
clone size: once
CDR3 length: 13
J gene: TRBJ1-6
D gene: -
CDR3 protein: CASSIEGTTPLHF
CDR3 DNA: TGTGCCAGTAGTATAGAGGGGACTACACCCCTCCACTTT

V gene: TRBV28
clone size: -
CDR3 length: 16
J gene: TRBJ2-5
D gene: TRBD1
CDR3 protein: CASSSADRESYETQYF
CDR3 DNA: TGTGCCAGCAGTTCGGCCGACAGGGAATCCTACGAGACCCAGTACTTC

V gene: TRBV9
clone size: -
CDR3 length: 14
J gene: TRBJ2-7
D gene: -
CDR3 protein: CASSVAAGRYEQYF
CDR3 DNA: TGTGCCAGCAGCGTAGCGGCAGGGCGCTACGAGCAGTACTTC

V gene: TRBV7-9
clone size: -
CDR3 length: 14
J gene: TRBJ1-1
D gene: -
CDR3 protein: CASSLRPHVPEAFF
CDR3 DNA: TGTGCCAGCAGTCTCAGGCCCCACGTCCCTGAAGCTTTCTTT

V gene: TRBV10-3
clone size: -
CDR3 length: 16
J gene: TRBJ2-2
D gene: -
CDR3 protein: CAITEAGTRYTGELFF
CDR3 DNA: TGTGCCATCACTGAGGCCGGGACTCGATACACCGGGGAGCTGTTTTTT

V gene: TRBV5-4
clone size: -
CDR3 length: 15
J gene: TRBJ2-1
D gene: TRBD1
CDR3 protein: CASSLGGAGGNEQFF
CDR3 DNA: TGTGCCAGCAGCTTGGGAGGGGCAGGGGGCAATGAGCAGTTCTTC

V gene: TRBV5-1
clone size: -
CDR3 length: 16
J gene: TRBJ2-1
D gene: TRBD2
CDR3 protein: CASSLVAGGSSGEQFF
CDR3 DNA: TGCGCCAGCAGCCTTGTAGCGGGGGGCTCGAGTGGTGAGCAGTTCTTC

V gene: TRBV7-3
clone size: -
CDR3 length: 16
J gene: TRBJ2-2
D gene: TRBD2
CDR3 protein: CASSPGLAGYTGELFF
CDR3 DNA: TGTGCCAGCAGCCCCGGACTAGCGGGGTACACCGGGGAGCTGTTTTTT

V gene: TRBV9
clone size: few
CDR3 length: 16
J gene: TRBJ2-7
D gene: TRBD1
CDR3 protein: CASSVGDRAGIYEQYF
CDR3 DNA: TGTGCCAGCAGCGTAGGGGACAGGGCAGGGATATACGAGCAGTACTTC

V gene: TRBV5-4
clone size: -
CDR3 length: 15
J gene: TRBJ2-7
D gene: TRBD1
CDR3 protein: CASSKGQVFTYEQYF
CDR3 DNA: TGTGCCAGCAGCAAGGGACAGGTTTTTACCTACGAGCAGTACTTC

V gene: TRBV6-1
clone size: once
CDR3 length: 14
J gene: TRBJ1-1
D gene: -
CDR3 protein: CASSAWTANTEAFF
CDR3 DNA: TGTGCCAGCAGTGCGTGGACAGCTAACACTGAAGCTTTCTTT

V gene: TRBV19
clone size: once
CDR3 length: 14
J gene: TRBJ1-5
D gene: -
CDR3 protein: CASRGGDDNQPQHF
CDR3 DNA: TGTGCCAGCCGCGGAGGGGATGACAATCAGCCCCAGCATTTT

V gene: TRBV7-3
clone size: -
CDR3 length: 18
J gene: TRBJ2-2
D gene: TRBD2
CDR3 protein: CASSLSPRGAGVGGELFF
CDR3 DNA: TGTGCCAGCAGCCTATCCCCCAGGGGAGCGGGAGTTGGCGGGGAGCTGTTTTTT

V gene: TRBV28
clone size: -
CDR3 length: 12
J gene: TRBJ1-1
D gene: -
CDR3 protein: CASSLRGTEAFF
CDR3 DNA: TGTGCCAGCAGTCTCAGGGGTACTGAAGCTTTCTTT

V gene: TRBV27
clone size: -
CDR3 length: 13
J gene: TRBJ2-7
D gene: -
CDR3 protein: CASSFSLYSEQYF
CDR3 DNA: TGTGCCAGCAGTTTTTCCTTGTATAGCGAGCAGTACTTC

V gene: TRBV7-3
clone size: -
CDR3 length: 15
J gene: TRBJ1-6
D gene: TRBD1
CDR3 protein: CASSAGTGDNSPLHF
CDR3 DNA: TGTGCCAGCAGCGCCGGGACAGGGGACAATTCACCCCTCCACTTT

V gene: TRBV4-2
clone size: few
CDR3 length: 16
J gene: TRBJ2-7
D gene: TRBD2
CDR3 protein: CASSQLLGTSGGEQYF
CDR3 DNA: TGTGCCAGCAGCCAGCTCCTTGGGACTAGCGGGGGAGAGCAGTACTTC

V gene: TRBV6-1
clone size: -
CDR3 length: 15
J gene: TRBJ2-5
D gene: -
CDR3 protein: CASSAARTDQETQYF
CDR3 DNA: TGTGCCAGCAGCGCAGCCAGGACAGATCAAGAGACCCAGTACTTC

V gene: TRBV7-9
clone size: -
CDR3 length: 14
J gene: TRBJ2-3
D gene: TRBD2
CDR3 protein: CASSAGLAADTQYF
CDR3 DNA: TGTGCCAGCAGCGCGGGACTAGCGGCAGATACGCAGTATTTT

V gene: TRBV2
clone size: -
CDR3 length: 14
J gene: TRBJ2-1
D gene: -
CDR3 protein: CASAWRGPFDEQFF
CDR3 DNA: TGTGCCAGCGCCTGGAGGGGGCCCTTCGATGAGCAGTTCTTC

V gene: TRBV5-4
clone size: -
CDR3 length: 13
J gene: TRBJ1-6
D gene: TRBD1
CDR3 protein: CASSDRADSPLHF
CDR3 DNA: TGTGCCAGCAGCGACAGGGCCGATTCACCCCTCCACTTT

V gene: TRBV11-2
clone size: few
CDR3 length: 17
J gene: TRBJ2-3
D gene: TRBD2
CDR3 protein: CASSLDRASGGAYTQYF
CDR3 DNA: TGTGCCAGCAGCTTAGATAGGGCTAGCGGGGGGGCATATACGCAGTATTTT

V gene: TRBV6-5
clone size: few
CDR3 length: 13
J gene: TRBJ2-1
D gene: -
CDR3 protein: CASSFPGENEQFF
CDR3 DNA: TGTGCCAGCAGTTTCCCAGGGGAAAATGAGCAGTTCTTC

V gene: TRBV29-1
clone size: few
CDR3 length: 13
J gene: TRBJ2-7
D gene: TRBD1
CDR3 protein: CSVRPGQESEQYF
CDR3 DNA: TGCAGCGTTAGGCCGGGACAGGAGTCCGAGCAGTACTTC

V gene: TRBV5-1
clone size: -
CDR3 length: 16
J gene: TRBJ2-1
D gene: TRBD2
CDR3 protein: CASSPMGGGSHNEQFF
CDR3 DNA: TGCGCCAGCAGCCCCATGGGCGGGGGGTCCCACAATGAGCAGTTCTTC

V gene: TRBV13
clone size: -
CDR3 length: 15
J gene: TRBJ2-3
D gene: TRBD2
CDR3 protein: CASSLSSGRTDTQYF
CDR3 DNA: TGTGCCAGCAGCTTGTCTAGCGGGAGGACAGATACGCAGTATTTT

V gene: TRBV7-6
clone size: -
CDR3 length: 18
J gene: TRBJ2-7
D gene: TRBD2
CDR3 protein: CASSLAKDGEGLPYEQYF
CDR3 DNA: TGTGCCAGCAGCTTAGCTAAGGACGGGGAGGGCCTACCCTACGAGCAGTACTTC

V gene: TRBV7-6
clone size: once
CDR3 length: 11
J gene: TRBJ2-1
D gene: -
CDR3 protein: CASSSGYEQFF
CDR3 DNA: TGTGCCAGCAGCTCGGGTTATGAGCAGTTCTTC

V gene: TRBV30
clone size: -
CDR3 length: 13
J gene: TRBJ1-2
D gene: -
CDR3 protein: CAWSIGQLYGYTF
CDR3 DNA: TGTGCCTGGAGTATTGGACAGCTCTATGGCTACACCTTC

V gene: TRBV9
clone size: -
CDR3 length: 14
J gene: TRBJ2-5
D gene: -
CDR3 protein: CASSLESPAETQYF
CDR3 DNA: TGTGCCAGCAGCCTAGAGTCTCCTGCGGAGACCCAGTACTTC

V gene: TRBV2
clone size: -
CDR3 length: 15
J gene: TRBJ1-3
D gene: -
CDR3 protein: CASSDPREGRNTIYF
CDR3 DNA: TGTGCCAGCAGTGACCCCAGGGAGGGACGAAACACCATATATTTT

V gene: TRBV7-8
clone size: -
CDR3 length: 16
J gene: TRBJ1-2
D gene: -
CDR3 protein: CASSLAPTGSDYGYTF
CDR3 DNA: TGTGCCAGCAGCTTAGCCCCCACAGGGTCCGACTATGGCTACACCTTC

V gene: TRBV5-1
clone size: -
CDR3 length: 15
J gene: TRBJ2-1
D gene: TRBD2
CDR3 protein: CASSLSRTRVVEQFF
CDR3 DNA: TGCGCCAGCAGCTTGTCAAGGACTAGGGTAGTTGAGCAGTTCTTC

V gene: TRBV7-8
clone size: -
CDR3 length: 15
J gene: TRBJ2-1
D gene: -
CDR3 protein: CASITRGGTYNEQFF
CDR3 DNA: TGTGCCAGCATCACGCGAGGGGGTACCTACAATGAGCAGTTCTTC

V gene: TRBV20-1
clone size: -
CDR3 length: 11
J gene: TRBJ2-1
D gene: -
CDR3 protein: CSTNLQNFKFF
CDR3 DNA: TGCAGCACCAATTTACAGAACTTTAAGTTCTTC

V gene: TRBV4-2
clone size: -
CDR3 length: 18
J gene: TRBJ2-7
D gene: TRBD2
CDR3 protein: CASSQDGSGTSGLYEQYF
CDR3 DNA: TGTGCCAGCAGCCAAGATGGAAGTGGGACTAGCGGCCTATACGAGCAGTACTTC

V gene: TRBV7-8
clone size: -
CDR3 length: 17
J gene: TRBJ2-5
D gene: TRBD2
CDR3 protein: CASSLAVSSGGQETQYF
CDR3 DNA: TGTGCCAGCAGCTTAGCCGTTTCTAGCGGGGGCCAAGAGACCCAGTACTTC

V gene: TRBV6-1
clone size: -
CDR3 length: 17
J gene: TRBJ2-3
D gene: TRBD2
CDR3 protein: CASSEVPSGGASDTQYF
CDR3 DNA: TGTGCCAGCAGTGAGGTGCCTAGCGGGGGGGCCTCAGATACGCAGTATTTT

V gene: TRBV2
clone size: -
CDR3 length: 15
J gene: TRBJ1-6
D gene: TRBD1
CDR3 protein: CASIETGPFNSPLHF
CDR3 DNA: TGTGCCAGCATCGAGACAGGGCCCTTTAATTCACCCCTCCACTTT

V gene: TRBV9
clone size: -
CDR3 length: 14
J gene: TRBJ1-4
D gene: TRBD1
CDR3 protein: CASSSGQINEKLFF
CDR3 DNA: TGTGCCAGCAGCTCGGGACAGATTAATGAAAAACTGTTTTTT

V gene: TRBV7-9
clone size: -
CDR3 length: 14
J gene: TRBJ2-5
D gene: TRBD1
CDR3 protein: CASSLGQGIETQYF
CDR3 DNA: TGTGCCAGCAGCTTAGGACAGGGGATTGAGACCCAGTACTTC

V gene: TRBV7-2
clone size: -
CDR3 length: 15
J gene: TRBJ2-5
D gene: -
CDR3 protein: CASSLVEGGGKTQYF
CDR3 DNA: TGTGCCAGCAGCTTAGTCGAGGGAGGGGGGAAGACCCAGTACTTC

V gene: TRBV6-1
clone size: -
CDR3 length: 17
J gene: TRBJ2-7
D gene: TRBD2
CDR3 protein: CASSGVGTSGRQYEQYF
CDR3 DNA: TGTGCCAGCAGTGGGGTGGGGACTAGCGGTCGACAATACGAGCAGTACTTC

V gene: TRBV5-1
clone size: once
CDR3 length: 14
J gene: TRBJ1-2
D gene: -
CDR3 protein: CASRGGRGVYGYTF
CDR3 DNA: TGCGCCAGCAGGGGCGGGCGGGGAGTCTATGGCTACACCTTC

V gene: TRBV6-1
clone size: -
CDR3 length: 14
J gene: TRBJ1-6
D gene: -
CDR3 protein: CASSEMQDNSPLHF
CDR3 DNA: TGTGCCAGCAGTGAAATGCAGGATAATTCACCCCTCCACTTT

V gene: TRBV2
clone size: once
CDR3 length: 16
J gene: TRBJ1-1
D gene: TRBD1
CDR3 protein: CASSNLVPGQGLEAFF
CDR3 DNA: TGTGCCAGCAGTAATCTTGTCCCGGGACAGGGTCTAGAAGCTTTCTTT

V gene: TRBV28
clone size: -
CDR3 length: 13
J gene: TRBJ1-6
D gene: -
CDR3 protein: CASNTGSYSPLHF
CDR3 DNA: TGTGCCAGCAATACAGGATCTTATTCACCCCTCCACTTT

V gene: TRBV7-3
clone size: -
CDR3 length: 15
J gene: TRBJ2-1
D gene: TRBD2
CDR3 protein: CASSFTSGGYNEQFF
CDR3 DNA: TGTGCCAGCAGCTTTACTAGCGGGGGGTACAATGAGCAGTTCTTC

V gene: TRBV7-6
clone size: -
CDR3 length: 15
J gene: TRBJ1-1
D gene: TRBD1
CDR3 protein: CASSWGTGPNTEAFF
CDR3 DNA: TGTGCCAGCAGCTGGGGGACAGGACCGAACACTGAAGCTTTCTTT

V gene: TRBV11-2
clone size: -
CDR3 length: 18
J gene: TRBJ2-1
D gene: TRBD2
CDR3 protein: CASSTRGSGGTLDNEQFF
CDR3 DNA: TGTGCCAGCAGCACCCGGGGTAGCGGGGGGACTTTGGACAATGAGCAGTTCTTC